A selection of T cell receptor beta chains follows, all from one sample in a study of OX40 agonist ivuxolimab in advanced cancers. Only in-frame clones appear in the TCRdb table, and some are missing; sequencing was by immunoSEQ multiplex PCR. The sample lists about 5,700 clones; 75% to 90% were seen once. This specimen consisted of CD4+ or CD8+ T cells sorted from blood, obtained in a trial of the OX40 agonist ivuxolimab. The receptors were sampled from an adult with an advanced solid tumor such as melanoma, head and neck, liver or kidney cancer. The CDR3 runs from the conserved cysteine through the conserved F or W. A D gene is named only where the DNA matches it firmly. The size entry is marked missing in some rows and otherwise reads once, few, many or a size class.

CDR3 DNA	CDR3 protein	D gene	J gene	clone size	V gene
TGCGCCAGCAGCTCCAGAATATCCGCTAGCACAGATACGCAGTATTTT	CASSSRISASTDTQYF	.	TRBJ2-3	.	TRBV5-1
TGTGCCAGCTCACCACCGCAGCCCCTGAGCACCGGGGAGCTGTTTTTT	CASSPPQPLSTGELFF	.	TRBJ2-2	once	TRBV18
TGTGCCAGCAGTTCCGAACAGGGGGCGGTGGCTCAGCCCCAGCATTTT	CASSSEQGAVAQPQHF	TRBD1	TRBJ1-5	.	TRBV28
TGTGCCAGTAGATCCTCCGGTCGAAGGGATGAGCAGTTCTTC	CASRSSGRRDEQFF	.	TRBJ2-1	.	TRBV19
TGTGCCAGCAGCTCAATTCCGGGCAACACTGAAGCTTTCTTT	CASSSIPGNTEAFF	.	TRBJ1-1	.	TRBV7-8
TGTGCCAGTAGGTCGACTGGTCGTGGCACAGATACGCAGTATTTT	CASRSTGRGTDTQYF	.	TRBJ2-3	.	TRBV19
TGTGCCAGCAGTTACACCGACAGATACACTGAAGCTTTCTTT	CASSYTDRYTEAFF	.	TRBJ1-1	.	TRBV6-5
TGTGCCAGCAGCGGCCTAGCGGGAGGAACAGATACGCAGTATTTT	CASSGLAGGTDTQYF	TRBD2	TRBJ2-3	.	TRBV9
TGCAGCGTTGGAGGGTGGGTAGGTAAGGGGAATGAGCAGTTCTTC	CSVGGWVGKGNEQFF	.	TRBJ2-1	.	TRBV29-1
TGTGCCAGCAGTGTCACAGGGGACAATCAGCCCCAGCATTTT	CASSVTGDNQPQHF	TRBD1	TRBJ1-5	few	TRBV28
TGTGCCAGCAGCTCTCCAGGACTAGCGGGATACAATGAGCAGTTCTTC	CASSSPGLAGYNEQFF	TRBD2	TRBJ2-1	.	TRBV7-3
TGTGCCAGCAGCTTAGCGGTAGGAGGGACCCAGTACTTC	CASSLAVGGTQYF	.	TRBJ2-5	.	TRBV7-6
TGTGCCAGCAGCTTTGACATCGGAGCCTACAATGAGCAGTTCTTC	CASSFDIGAYNEQFF	.	TRBJ2-1	once	TRBV11-2
TGTGCCAGCAGCGAGCCGTCGCTGGGAGGGGCCCAGTACTTC	CASSEPSLGGAQYF	TRBD2	TRBJ2-5	.	TRBV7-6
TGTGCCAGCAGCTTATGGTCTAGGCCCCCCACAGATACGCAGTATTTT	CASSLWSRPPTDTQYF	.	TRBJ2-3	.	TRBV7-2
TGTGCCAGCAGTCCAGCGGGAGTCAACTCAGATACGCAGTATTTT	CASSPAGVNSDTQYF	TRBD2	TRBJ2-3	.	TRBV28
TGTGCCACCGGGGGGTTGGGCAATGAGCAGTTCTTC	CATGGLGNEQFF	TRBD2	TRBJ2-1	.	TRBV6-5
TGCGCCAGCAGCCAAGAGGACAGGGCTCAAGAGACCCAGTACTTC	CASSQEDRAQETQYF	TRBD1	TRBJ2-5	few	TRBV4-1
TGTGCCAGCAGCTTGACACAACCCGGACAGAATGAAGCTTTCTTT	CASSLTQPGQNEAFF	.	TRBJ1-1	.	TRBV5-5
TGCGCCAGCAGCCAAGAGGTGGGATCCTACGAGCAGTACTTC	CASSQEVGSYEQYF	.	TRBJ2-7	.	TRBV4-1
TGTGCCAGCAGCTTAACGAGGGGTTGGGTGGAGACCCAGTACTTC	CASSLTRGWVETQYF	.	TRBJ2-5	.	TRBV13
TGCGCCAGCAGGTGGACTAGCGGGAGGGCCGGTGAGCAGTTCTTC	CASRWTSGRAGEQFF	TRBD2	TRBJ2-1	.	TRBV10-2
TGCAGTGCTAGCTTTGATACGCAGTATTTT	CSASFDTQYF	.	TRBJ2-3	.	TRBV20-1
TGTGCCAGCAGTCACTCAGGGGGGAACACTGAAGCTTTCTTT	CASSHSGGNTEAFF	TRBD1	TRBJ1-1	.	TRBV27
TGCAGCGGAACGACAGGGGGCACTGAAGCTTTCTTT	CSGTTGGTEAFF	TRBD1	TRBJ1-1	.	TRBV29-1
TGTGCCAGCAGCTTAGTTACGGCAGGGCTTAACTATGGCTACACCTTC	CASSLVTAGLNYGYTF	.	TRBJ1-2	.	TRBV13
TGTGCCAGCAGCTTAGTTGGAGACACCGGGGAGCTGTTTTTT	CASSLVGDTGELFF	.	TRBJ2-2	few	TRBV7-6
TGTGCCAGCAGCTTAAACGAACCGAGCCACTACGAGCAGTACTTC	CASSLNEPSHYEQYF	.	TRBJ2-7	once	TRBV7-9
TGTGCCAGTAGTATTCGGACAGACTACGAGCAGTACTTC	CASSIRTDYEQYF	.	TRBJ2-7	.	TRBV19
TGCGCCAGCAGCATAGGACAGGGGACTTACAATGAGCAGTTCTTC	CASSIGQGTYNEQFF	TRBD1	TRBJ2-1	.	TRBV5-1
TGTGCCAGCAGTGACACAGGGATCGGGAACTATGGCTACACCTTC	CASSDTGIGNYGYTF	.	TRBJ1-2	once	TRBV6-4
TGCGCCAGCAGCTTGGTGGGACAGAATTATGGCTACACCTTC	CASSLVGQNYGYTF	TRBD1	TRBJ1-2	.	TRBV5-1
TGTGCCAGCAGCCAAGCCCGGGAGAATGAGCAGTTCTTC	CASSQARENEQFF	.	TRBJ2-1	.	TRBV7-3
TGTGCCAGCAGTGCTGGGGGGACGCCGTGGGAGACCCAGTACTTC	CASSAGGTPWETQYF	.	TRBJ2-5	.	TRBV27
TGCGCCAGCAGCTATCAGGCCCCCCAGGACTACGAGCAGTACTTC	CASSYQAPQDYEQYF	.	TRBJ2-7	few	TRBV5-1
TGTGCCAGCAGTTTGATTCCGGGCCTGAACACTGAAGCTTTCTTT	CASSLIPGLNTEAFF	.	TRBJ1-1	.	TRBV27
TGCGCCAGCAGCTTTGGACTAGCGATCAACGAGCAGTACTTC	CASSFGLAINEQYF	TRBD2	TRBJ2-7	once	TRBV5-1
TGTGCCAGTAGTATAGATCGGCTAGCGGGAGGTATTGGCGGGGAGCTGTTTTTT	CASSIDRLAGGIGGELFF	TRBD2	TRBJ2-2	.	TRBV19
TGTGCCAGCAGTGAGGCCGCCGGGACTAGCGGGAGAAATTTTTGGGATGAGCAGTTCTTC	CASSEAAGTSGRNFWDEQFF	TRBD2	TRBJ2-1	.	TRBV2
TGTGCCAGCAGCTTTTTAGGCGGGGCTGATACGCAGTATTTT	CASSFLGGADTQYF	.	TRBJ2-3	.	TRBV11-2
TGTGCCAGCAGCTTGGGCCCCCGGACAGCCAGTGGAAACACCATATATTTT	CASSLGPRTASGNTIYF	.	TRBJ1-3	.	TRBV5-5
TGTGCCAGCAGCCCCTTCAATGAGCAGTTCTTC	CASSPFNEQFF	.	TRBJ2-1	.	TRBV5-5
TGTGCCAGAGCGGGAGGAAGAGCGAACACCGGGGAGCTGTTTTTT	CARAGGRANTGELFF	TRBD2	TRBJ2-2	.	TRBV2
TGTGCCAGCAGCTTAGGCGGAGGGAGTTCCTACGAGCAGTACTTC	CASSLGGGSSYEQYF	.	TRBJ2-7	.	TRBV7-3
TGTGCCAGCAGCCCCGGGGGGGGCGTGGGGGAGCTGTTTTTT	CASSPGGGVGELFF	TRBD2	TRBJ2-2	.	TRBV7-9
TGCGCCAGCAGCAAAGCCCCAGTTGAGGAGCAGTACTTC	CASSKAPVEEQYF	.	TRBJ2-7	.	TRBV4-1
TGCGCCAGCAGCCAAGTGGTGGGTAGGGGAGCTTTCTTT	CASSQVVGRGAFF	.	TRBJ1-1	few	TRBV4-1
TGTGCCAGCAGCTCCCGATGCGAGAACACTGAAGCTTTCTTT	CASSSRCENTEAFF	.	TRBJ1-1	.	TRBV12-1
TGTGCCAGCAGTGACGGGACAGGCGTCTACGAGCAGTACTTC	CASSDGTGVYEQYF	TRBD1	TRBJ2-7	.	TRBV6-1
TGTGCCAGCAGTGAGCGGGAGCTAATTTACGAGCAGTACTTC	CASSERELIYEQYF	TRBD2	TRBJ2-7	.	TRBV13
TGCGCCAGCAGCCCCGTGGGGGAGCTAGCGGAAGAGACCCAGTACTTC	CASSPVGELAEETQYF	TRBD2	TRBJ2-5	few	TRBV5-1